What follows are 10 T cell receptor beta chains derived from one specimen sequenced in a study of blood T cell repertoires in COVID-19. TCRdb's table, derived via immunoSEQ multiplex PCR, lists solely in-frame clones and lacks some. The sample yields approximately 440,000 clones, about 91% seen once. Sequenced: peripheral blood. The receptors here all came from a woman in her 50s with COVID-19, enrolled during active disease.

This chain connects TRBV24-1 to TRBJ2-5; the match to TRBD2 covers 8 bases. Germline trimming cut 2 bases from V and 3 bases from J; bases unmatched to any gene: 4. CDR1 is KGHDR, CDR2 SFDVKD, per germline. This CDR3 has 15 amino acids. This chain's CDR3 is CATSDSAGGKETQYF. CDR3 nucleotides: TGTGCCACCAGTGATTCTGCGGGGGGTAAAGAGACCCAGTACTTC.

This chain uses TRBV7-9 with TRBJ1-2, with 8 bases matching TRBD1. J gave up 8 bases and V 5 bases, and 7 bases lay outside the gene matches. The CDR3 runs 13 residues. Germline loops: CDR1 SEHNR, CDR2 FQNEAQ (reference sequence). In DNA form, the CDR3 reads TGTGCCAGCAGCCTGGGGACAGGTTGGGGCTACACCTTC. This codes for CASSLGTGWGYTF.

This sequence joins TRBV5-5 and TRBJ2-1; D is possibly TRBD1 (6 bases). CDR3 length: 13 amino acids. CDR1 and CDR2 (germline): SGHKS, YYEKEE (reference sequence). Deletions cut 3 bases from V and 4 bases from J, with 8 bases between. CDR3 amino acids: CASSWDTYNEQFF. The CDR3 nucleotides are TGTGCCAGCAGCTGGGACACATACAATGAGCAGTTCTTC.

The V and J genes are TRBV6-5 and TRBJ1-1; D remains ambiguous. Looked up from germline, CDR1 is MNHEY and CDR2 is SVGAGI. The CDR3 is made up of 13 amino acids. Trimming removed 9 bases from V and 0 bases from J, with 11 bases in between. This CDR3 reads CASSESMNTEAFF. The DNA of the CDR3 is TGTGCCAGTTCTGAGTCGATGAACACTGAAGCTTTCTTT.

The chain recombines TRBV30 with TRBJ2-7; D is undetermined. The CDR3 consists of 13 residues. V gave up 3 bases and J gave up 5 bases, with 14 bases separating them. Germline V gene sequence: CDR1 GTSNPN, CDR2 SVGIG (reference sequence). In DNA, the CDR3 is TGTGCCTGGAGCTCCTACCCCGCGGACGAGCAGTACTTC. Amino acid sequence: CAWSSYPADEQYF.

The rearrangement uses TRBV11-2 and TRBJ1-1; D is unclear. This CDR3 has 14 residues. Trimming took off 0 bases at V and 4 bases at J, with 9 bases between the two ends. The germline CDR1 and CDR2 sequences are SGHAT and FQNNGV. This CDR3 reads CASSLDFGVTEAFF. The CDR3, as DNA: TGTGCCAGCAGCTTAGACTTCGGTGTCACTGAAGCTTTCTTT.

The chain carries TRBV14 and TRBJ2-3, with D hard to call. V lost 3 bases, J lost 3 bases, and 7 bases lay in between. Germline CDR1 and CDR2: SGHDN and FVKESK. There are 13 residues in the CDR3. The CDR3 DNA follows: TGTGCCAGCAGCCACCCTCTTACAGATACGCAGTATTTT. Translation gives CASSHPLTDTQYF.

There are a few counts of this clone. This rearrangement joins TRBV18 to TRBJ1-4; 8 nucleotides line up with TRBD1. The J segment lost 6 bases and the V segment lost 3 bases, leaving 6 bases of the junction unmatched. The CDR3 is made up of 15 amino acids. Germline CDR1 KGHSH, CDR2 LQKENI. In DNA form, the CDR3 reads TGTGCCAGCTCACCGAAGACAGGGGTGGATGAAAAACTGTTTTTT. Its protein is CASSPKTGVDEKLFF.

V gene TRBV6-5 combines with J gene TRBJ2-3; 7 bases line up with TRBD1. V lost 7 bases to trimming and J lost 1 base; unmatched junction nucleotides: 5. Germline V CDR1 and CDR2: MNHEY, SVGAGI. The CDR3 has 14 amino acids. The CDR3 sequence is CASTITGGTDTQYF. The CDR3 bases are TGTGCCAGCACCATTACAGGGGGCACAGATACGCAGTATTTT.

The V and J genes are TRBV29-1 and TRBJ1-2; D is unresolved. V lost 5 bases, J lost 8 bases, and 18 bases lay in between. The CDR3 extends over 13 amino acids. Looked up from germline, CDR1 is SQVTM and CDR2 is ANQGSEA. CDR3 amino acids: CSVYDGQSRGYTF. The CDR3 DNA reads TGCAGCGTTTACGATGGGCAGAGCAGGGGCTACACCTTC.